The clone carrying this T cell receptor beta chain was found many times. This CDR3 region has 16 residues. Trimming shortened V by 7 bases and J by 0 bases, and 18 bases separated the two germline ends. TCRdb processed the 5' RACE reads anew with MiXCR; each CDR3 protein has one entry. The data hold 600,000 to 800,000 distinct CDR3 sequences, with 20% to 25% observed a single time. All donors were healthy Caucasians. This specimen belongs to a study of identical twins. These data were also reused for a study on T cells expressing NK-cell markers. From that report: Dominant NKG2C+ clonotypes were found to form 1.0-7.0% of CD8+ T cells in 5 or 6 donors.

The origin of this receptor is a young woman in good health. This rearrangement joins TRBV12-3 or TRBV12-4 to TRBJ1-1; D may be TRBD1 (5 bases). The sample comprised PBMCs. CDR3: CASTSGLHSVNTEAFF. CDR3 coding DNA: TGTGCCAGCACCTCGGGGCTTCATTCCGTGAACACTGAAGCTTTCTTT.